The sequence of this T cell receptor beta chain was determined in a study of identical twins. Study-wide points: Abundant beta clonotypes from cord blood bore fewer insertions; memory repertoires lacked this pattern.

This clonotype was detected many times. What it binds is not known. Using its own MiXCR run on the 5' RACE reads, TCRdb lists one record per CDR3 protein. This repertoire shows 270,000 or so distinct CDR3 sequences, around 8.3% found once; its top ten account for around 3%. This CDR3 region has 14 residues. Germline V CDR1 and CDR2: DFQATT, SNEGSKA (reference sequence). The ends were cut back, 0 bases at V and 6 bases at J, with 12 bases in the middle. These same records also appear under a second study, on yellow fever vaccine responses in identical twins. That work adds: The authors reported partly convergent, partly personalized vaccine responses in identical twins.

The source of this sequence is a woman aged 18 to 35 in good health. The sequenced sample was CD8+ T cells sorted from blood. The chain is built from TRBV20-1 and TRBJ2-1; no reliable D call. The CDR3 DNA is TGCAGTGCTAGAGATCTGGCACAGATCAATGAGCAGTTCTTC. This translates into CSARDLAQINEQFF.